This note documents a single TCR beta chain sequence. CDR3 length: 15 residues. V gave up 5 bases and J gave up 5 bases; unmatched junction bases: 9. Germline V gene lookup returns CDR1 MNHEY and CDR2 SMNVEV (reference sequence). This sample was taken from a study of blood T cell repertoires in COVID-19. Study overall: Some COVID-19 samples were acute and others convalescent; all came from the United States, Italy and Spain. PBMCs, B-cell-depleted T cells, or T cells were the source of the cDNA or gDNA that made up the material.

Original handling: Reference gene primer amplification yielded estimated nucleated cell counts. TCRdb keeps only in-frame clones here, not all; method: immunoSEQ multiplex PCR. V, J and clone size derive from that table, while D and trimming were established from the DNA sequence. The sample holds around 130,000 clones, around 89% seen once. The gene calls are TRBV27 and TRBJ2-5; 9 nucleotides align to TRBD1. Sequencing used peripheral blood. The origin of this receptor is a man between 70 and 80 years old with active or convalescent COVID-19. The CDR3 sequence: CASSRGQGRSETQYF. The CDR3 DNA reads as TGTGCCAGCAGTCGAGGACAGGGGAGGTCCGAGACCCAGTACTTC.